What follows are 25 T cell receptor beta chains derived from one specimen sequenced in a study of blood T cell repertoires in COVID-19. TCRdb keeps only in-frame clones here, not all; method: immunoSEQ multiplex PCR. The sample includes under 150,000 clones, 75% to 90% of them seen just once. The sequencing sample was made of peripheral blood. The receptors originated from a man aged 50 to 60 with active COVID-19.

The chain uses TRBV11-2 and TRBJ1-2; TRBD1 agrees at 7 bases. V trimming: 2 bases; J trimming: 7 bases; junction bases outside the gene matches: 7. Germline V gene data show CDR1 as SGHAT and CDR2 as FQNNGV. The CDR3 extends over 14 amino acids. The CDR3 protein is CASSLIEGAVGYTF. CDR3 nucleotide sequence: TGTGCCAGCAGCTTAATCGAGGGGGCCGTTGGCTACACCTTC.

This clone was seen only once. The CDR3 loop is CASSLDRPTGFNGYTF. CDR3 bases: TGTGCCAGCAGCTTAGACCGACCCACGGGGTTTAATGGCTACACCTTC. This chain joins TRBV7-9 and TRBJ1-2; unclear D gene. Between the trimmed V and J ends, which lost 1 base and 6 bases, there was a span of 18 bases. The CDR3 extends over 16 amino acids. The germline gives CDR1 SEHNR, CDR2 FQNEAQ (reference sequence).

This chain uses TRBV27 with TRBJ2-1; tentative D call: TRBD2 (6 bases). The CDR3 totals 14 residues. CDR1 is MNHEY, CDR2 SMNVEV, per germline (reference sequence). V lost 2 bases to trimming and J lost 5 bases, with 10 bases between them. CDR3 DNA: TGTGCCAGCAGTTTACGTCGGGGGAACAATGAGCAGTTCTTC. The encoded protein is CASSLRRGNNEQFF.

The chain combines TRBV13 with TRBJ2-1; D is possibly TRBD2 (6 bases). Germline V lookup: CDR1 PRHDT, CDR2 FYEKMQ (reference sequence). The length of the CDR3 is 14 residues. The V gene lost 4 bases and the J gene lost 8 bases, with 15 bases spanning the gap. CDR3 in amino acids: CASSSRGGADEQFF. The CDR3 DNA follows: TGTGCCAGCAGCTCTAGGGGAGGTGCTGATGAGCAGTTCTTC.

The rearrangement uses TRBV28 and TRBJ2-1, with D perhaps TRBD2 (5 bases). CDR1 is MDHEN and CDR2 is SYDVKM in the germline V gene. V lost 6 bases and J lost 7, with 13 bases in between. The CDR3 totals 13 residues. The CDR3 DNA reads as TGTGCCAGCAGCCCTAGCAGTGAAAATGAGCAGTTCTTC. It is translated as CASSPSSENEQFF.

The rearrangement joins TRBV6-5 to TRBJ2-7; D is undetermined. The germline V and J ends were trimmed by 7 bases and 4 bases, with 8 bases remaining between them. Germline CDR1 reads MNHEY; CDR2 reads SVGAGI. This CDR3 is built from 11 residues. The CDR3 DNA sequence: TGTGCCAGCACGGTCTTTTACGAGCAGTACTTC. Translated: CASTVFYEQYF.

V and J are TRBV24-1 and TRBJ2-3; a weak D match, TRBD2 (5 bases). The germline gives CDR1 KGHDR, CDR2 SFDVKD. The germline V and J ends were trimmed by 2 bases and 1 base, with 9 bases remaining between them. This CDR3 has 15 amino acids. In DNA form, the CDR3 reads TGTGCCACCAGTGATTCCCGGCGGGGCACAGATACGCAGTATTTT. Protein sequence: CATSDSRRGTDTQYF.

The rearrangement links TRBV18 to TRBJ1-3; D is unresolved. V gave up 6 bases and J gave up 3 bases, with 9 bases separating them. CDR3 length: 13 residues. Germline V CDR1 and CDR2: KGHSH, LQKENI. This CDR3 is CASSNTGGNTIYF. The CDR3 nucleotides are TGTGCCAGCTCCAACACGGGTGGAAACACCATATATTTT. The whole variable domain, filled in from reference TRBV18 and TRBJ1-3, reads NAGVMQNPRHLVRRRGQEARLRCSPMKGHSHVYWYRQLPEEGLKFMVYLQKENIIDESGMPKERFSAEFPKEGPSILRIQQVVRGDSAAYFCASSNTGGNTIYFGEGSWLTVV.

The gene calls are TRBV7-6 and TRBJ2-5; 7 bases align to TRBD1. J gave up 5 bases and V 5 bases, and 8 bases lay outside the gene matches. CDR3 size: 14 residues. The germline V gene has CDR1 SGHVS and CDR2 FNYEAQ. CDR3 bases: TGTGCCAGCAGCGCGCGACAGGGTTTGGAGACCCAGTACTTC. Translating it yields CASSARQGLETQYF.

The V and J genes are TRBV7-2 and TRBJ1-3; D might be TRBD1 (5 bases). V lost 0 bases to trimming and J lost 4 bases, with 13 bases between them. CDR3 length: 16 amino acids. Looked up from germline, CDR1 is SGHTA and CDR2 is FQGNSA. The CDR3 loop is CASSLAPAGIGNTIYF. CDR3 DNA sequence: TGTGCCAGCAGCTTAGCGCCGGCAGGGATCGGAAACACCATATATTTT.

The rearrangement joins TRBV11-3 to TRBJ2-1; 12 nucleotides match TRBD2. Germline V gene data show CDR1 as SGHNT and CDR2 as YENEEA. J was trimmed by 8 bases and V by 5 bases; bases with no gene match: 10. The CDR3 is 16 residues long. The CDR3 reads CASSPDWTSGDYEQFF. CDR3 bases: TGTGCCAGCAGCCCAGACTGGACTAGCGGGGACTATGAGCAGTTCTTC.

CDR3 in DNA: TGTGCCATCAGGGACAGGGGGAGGACTGAAGCTTTCTTT. This gives the protein CAIRDRGRTEAFF. V gene TRBV10-3 combines with J gene TRBJ1-1; 10 bases map to TRBD1. The CDR3 extends over 13 amino acids. Germline CDR1 and CDR2: ENHRY and SYGVKD. The trim removed 6 bases at V and 5 bases at J, leaving 3 bases unmatched.

DNA for the CDR3: TGTGCCAGCAGCGAACTAGCGGAGAGCACAGATACGCAGTATTTT. Translated, it gives CASSELAESTDTQYF. V gene TRBV9 combines with J gene TRBJ2-3; 8 positions agree with TRBD2. Germline V lookup: CDR1 SGDLS, CDR2 YYNGEE. Germline trimming cut 3 bases from V and 0 bases from J; bases unmatched to any gene: 3. This CDR3 has 15 amino acids.

The chain recombines TRBV20-1 with TRBJ1-4; the D gene is possibly TRBD1 (6 bases). V was cut by 3 bases and J by 4 bases, with 18 bases left in between. Germline V lookup: CDR1 DFQATT, CDR2 SNEGSKA (reference sequence). The length of the CDR3 is 16 residues. The CDR3 spells CSASQGPRSFNEKLFF. CDR3 bases: TGCAGTGCTAGTCAGGGGCCAAGAAGTTTTAATGAAAAACTGTTTTTT.

The chain recombines TRBV3-1 (or the pseudogene TRBV3-2) with TRBJ2-7; D perhaps matches TRBD2 (5 bases). The length of the CDR3 is 12 residues. Germline V CDR1 and CDR2: LGHDT, YNNKEL (reference sequence). V lost 4 bases to trimming and J lost 3 bases, with 7 bases between them. The CDR3: CASSPGNYEQYF. In DNA form, the CDR3 reads TGTGCCAGCAGCCCGGGAAACTACGAGCAGTACTTC.

This chain uses TRBV2 with TRBJ1-6, with TRBD1 matching 8 bases. CDR1 is SNHLY, CDR2 FYNNEI, per germline. The CDR3 is made up of 15 amino acids. V gave up 6 bases and J gave up 7 bases; unmatched junction bases: 8. The chain's CDR3 is CASRGTGISNSPLHF. The CDR3 DNA sequence: TGTGCCAGCAGGGGGACAGGCATTTCAAATTCACCCCTCCACTTT.

This chain links TRBV6-5 with TRBJ2-2; D might be TRBD2 (6 bases). The CDR3 runs 15 residues. From germline, CDR1 is MNHEY and CDR2 SVGAGI. V lost 5 bases, J lost 3 bases, and 13 bases lay in between. The CDR3 reads CASSPATGDTGELFF. The CDR3 DNA reads TGTGCCAGCAGTCCTGCGACGGGGGACACCGGGGAGCTGTTTTTT.

The chain has TRBV4-2 and TRBJ2-7; 7 bases fit TRBD1. Germline loops: CDR1 LGHNA, CDR2 YNFKEQ. This CDR3 spans 15 amino acids. Trimming took 0 bases from V and 2 from J; bases not matched to a gene: 4. The CDR3: CASSQDWDSTYEQYF. In DNA, the CDR3 is TGTGCCAGCAGCCAAGATTGGGACAGTACCTACGAGCAGTACTTC.

The rearrangement joins TRBV10-1 to TRBJ1-1; D might be TRBD1 (5 bases). Germline CDR1 WNHNN, CDR2 SYGVQD (reference sequence). Between the trimmed V and J ends, which lost 7 bases and 5 bases, there was a span of 14 bases. The length of the CDR3 is 13 residues. The CDR3 loop is CASTTGESTEAFF. Here the CDR3 DNA reads TGCGCCAGCACAACGGGGGAGAGTACTGAAGCTTTCTTT.

V and J are TRBV7-2 and TRBJ1-1; D not certain. V was pared by 5 bases and J by 0 bases, with 10 bases between. Germline V gene sequence: CDR1 SGHTA, CDR2 FQGNSA. The CDR3 totals 14 residues. CDR3 coding DNA: TGTGCCAGCAGCCTAGACTTGATGAACACTGAAGCTTTCTTT. Amino acids: CASSLDLMNTEAFF.

The chain links TRBV2 to TRBJ1-6; 7 bases are a match to TRBD1. Germline trimming cut 4 bases from V and 7 bases from J; bases unmatched to any gene: 4. Germline V gene lookup returns CDR1 SNHLY and CDR2 FYNNEI. The CDR3 loop spans 14 amino acids. The CDR3 nucleotides are TGTGCCAGCAGTGCACAGGGGCCAAATTCACCCCTCCACTTT. This encodes CASSAQGPNSPLHF.

V gene TRBV28 combines with J gene TRBJ1-2; weak D call: TRBD1 (5 bases). The CDR3 sequence is 13 residues long. The germline CDR1 and CDR2 sequences are MDHEN and SYDVKM. The V end lost 9 bases, the J end lost 1 base, and 12 bases lay between the germline ends. In nucleotides, the CDR3 is TGTGCCAGTGACAGCTCCTTTAACTATGGCTACACCTTC. Protein: CASDSSFNYGYTF.

The chain uses TRBV7-2 and TRBJ2-5, with 8 bases aligning to TRBD2. Germline lookup yields CDR1 SGHTA and CDR2 FQGNSA. J gave up 2 bases and V 5 bases, and 10 bases lay outside the gene matches. This CDR3 region has 16 residues. The CDR3 region is CASSRGSGGRQETQYF. In nucleotides, the CDR3 is TGTGCCAGCAGCCGGGGGTCGGGGGGGCGTCAAGAGACCCAGTACTTC.

J is TRBJ2-5 and V is TRBV9; D is perhaps TRBD2 (6 bases). V lost 3 bases and J 5 bases, leaving 17 bases between the germline ends. There are 15 residues in the CDR3. Germline loops: CDR1 SGDLS, CDR2 YYNGEE. The DNA for the CDR3 is TGTGCCAGCAGCGACGGCGGGGCCCGGAGGGAGACCCAGTACTTC. Translated: CASSDGGARRETQYF.

This clone was seen a handful of times. This chain uses TRBV10-1 with TRBJ1-6, with TRBD1 identical over 7 bases. After removal of 7 bases from V and 5 bases from J, the junction contained 5 bases not matched to a gene. The CDR3 has 14 amino acids. The V gene's germline CDR1 is WNHNN and CDR2 SYGVQD (reference sequence). CDR3: CASKRGLDNSPLHF. The CDR3 DNA sequence: TGCGCCAGCAAGAGGGGGCTCGATAATTCACCCCTCCACTTT.